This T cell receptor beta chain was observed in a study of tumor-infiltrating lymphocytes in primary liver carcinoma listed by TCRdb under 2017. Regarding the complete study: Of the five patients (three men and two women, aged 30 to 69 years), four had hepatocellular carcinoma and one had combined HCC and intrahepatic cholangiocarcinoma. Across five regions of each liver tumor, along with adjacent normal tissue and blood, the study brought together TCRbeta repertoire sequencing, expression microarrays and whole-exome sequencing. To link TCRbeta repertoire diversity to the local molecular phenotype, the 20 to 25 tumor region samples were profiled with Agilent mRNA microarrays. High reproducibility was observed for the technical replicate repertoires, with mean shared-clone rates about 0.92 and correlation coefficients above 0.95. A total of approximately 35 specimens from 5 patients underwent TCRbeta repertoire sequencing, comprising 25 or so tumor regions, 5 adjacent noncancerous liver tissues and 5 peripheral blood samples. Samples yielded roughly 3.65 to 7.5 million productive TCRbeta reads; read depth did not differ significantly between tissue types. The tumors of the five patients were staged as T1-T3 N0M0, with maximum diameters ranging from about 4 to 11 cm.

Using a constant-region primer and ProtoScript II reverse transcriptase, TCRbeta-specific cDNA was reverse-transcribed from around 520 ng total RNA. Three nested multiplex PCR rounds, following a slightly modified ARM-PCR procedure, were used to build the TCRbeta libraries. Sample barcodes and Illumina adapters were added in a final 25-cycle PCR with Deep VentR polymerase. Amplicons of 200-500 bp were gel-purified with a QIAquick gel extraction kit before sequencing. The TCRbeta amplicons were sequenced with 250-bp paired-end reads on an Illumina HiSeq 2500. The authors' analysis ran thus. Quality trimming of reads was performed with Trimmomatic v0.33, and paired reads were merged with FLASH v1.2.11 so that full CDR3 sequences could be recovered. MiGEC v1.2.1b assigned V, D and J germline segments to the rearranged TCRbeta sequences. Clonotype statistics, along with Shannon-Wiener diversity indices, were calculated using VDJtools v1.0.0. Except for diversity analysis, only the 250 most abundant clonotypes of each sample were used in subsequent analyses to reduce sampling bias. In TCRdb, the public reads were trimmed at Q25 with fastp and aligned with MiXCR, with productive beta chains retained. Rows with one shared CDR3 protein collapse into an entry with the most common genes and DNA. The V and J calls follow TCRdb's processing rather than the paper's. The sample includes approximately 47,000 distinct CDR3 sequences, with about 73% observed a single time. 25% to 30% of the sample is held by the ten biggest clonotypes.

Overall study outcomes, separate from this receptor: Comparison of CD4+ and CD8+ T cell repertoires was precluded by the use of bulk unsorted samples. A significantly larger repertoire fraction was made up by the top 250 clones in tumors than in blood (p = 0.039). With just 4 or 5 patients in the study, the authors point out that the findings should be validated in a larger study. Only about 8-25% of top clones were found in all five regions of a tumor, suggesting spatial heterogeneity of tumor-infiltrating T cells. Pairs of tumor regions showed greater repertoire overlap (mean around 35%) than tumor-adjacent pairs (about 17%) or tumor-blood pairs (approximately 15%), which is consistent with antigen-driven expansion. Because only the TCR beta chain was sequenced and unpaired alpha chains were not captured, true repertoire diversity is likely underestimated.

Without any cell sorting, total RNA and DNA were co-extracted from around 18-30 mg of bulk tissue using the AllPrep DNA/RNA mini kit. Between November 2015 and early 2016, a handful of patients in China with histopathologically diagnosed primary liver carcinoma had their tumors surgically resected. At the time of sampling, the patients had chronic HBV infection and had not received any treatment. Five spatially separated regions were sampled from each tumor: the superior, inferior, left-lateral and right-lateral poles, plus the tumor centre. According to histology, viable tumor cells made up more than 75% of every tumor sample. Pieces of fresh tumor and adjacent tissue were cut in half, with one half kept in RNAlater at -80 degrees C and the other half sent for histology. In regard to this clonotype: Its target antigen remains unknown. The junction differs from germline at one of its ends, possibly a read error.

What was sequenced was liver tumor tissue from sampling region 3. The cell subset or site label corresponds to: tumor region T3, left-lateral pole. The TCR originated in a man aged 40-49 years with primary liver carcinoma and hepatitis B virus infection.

In nucleotides, the sequence is TGCGCCAGCAGCATCCTCAGGGGCGGGGACCTGTTTTTT. Its coded protein is CASSILRGGDLFF. This chain is built from TRBV11-2 and TRBJ2-2, with the D call perhaps TRBD1 or TRBD2, as 6 bases match in each case. From a lookup of the germline V gene, CDR1 and CDR2 are SGHAT and FQNNGV. There are 13 amino acids in the CDR3, from cysteine to phenylalanine inclusive. The retained sequence is limited to the CDR3, 39 bases, with the frame set at the first base.